A selection of T cell receptor beta chains follows, all from one sample in a study of blood T cell repertoires in COVID-19. Some clones are missing from TCRdb's copy, which holds only in-frame ones; the method was immunoSEQ multiplex PCR. This sample has more than 350,000 clones; 85% to 90% occur once, and the top ten carry around 1%. Material for sequencing was PBMCs or T cells enriched from blood (not recorded which). The receptor set was obtained from a man younger than 30 who had recovered from COVID-19. The CDR3 runs from the conserved cysteine through the conserved F or W. A D gene is named only where the DNA matches it firmly. Rows may omit the clone size; those that give it use once, few, many or a size class.

j_call	d_call	clone_size	v_call	cdr3_aa	cdr3_nt
TRBJ1-5	.	.	TRBV7-2	CASSLRITSNQPQHF	TGTGCCAGCAGCTTACGCATAACATCAAATCAGCCCCAGCATTTT
TRBJ2-5	TRBD2	.	TRBV4-3	CASSQSVAGGPPETQYF	TGCGCCAGCAGCCAATCCGTAGCGGGAGGGCCCCCAGAGACCCAGTACTTC
TRBJ2-6	.	.	TRBV5-5	CASSYINNKANVLTF	TGTGCCAGCAGCTATATAAACAATAAAGCCAACGTCCTGACTTTC
TRBJ2-7	.	.	TRBV19	CASRTTIGSYEQYF	TGTGCCAGTAGGACTACCATTGGCTCCTACGAGCAGTACTTC
TRBJ2-7	.	.	TRBV5-5	CASSLEWQGYEQYF	TGTGCCAGCAGCTTGGAATGGCAGGGCTACGAGCAGTACTTC
TRBJ2-1	TRBD1	.	TRBV24-1	CATQDRGSYNEQFF	TGTGCCACCCAGGACAGGGGATCCTACAATGAGCAGTTCTTC
TRBJ1-1	.	.	TRBV28	CASSLSYGAGRIEAFF	TGTGCCAGCAGTTTATCCTACGGAGCGGGTAGGATTGAAGCTTTCTTT
TRBJ1-1	TRBD1	.	TRBV7-9	CASSSDRRIAFF	TGTGCCAGCAGCTCGGACAGGCGGATAGCTTTCTTT
TRBJ1-5	.	few	TRBV9	CASSPPGAGNQPQHF	TGTGCCAGCAGCCCCCCAGGGGCGGGCAATCAGCCCCAGCATTTT
TRBJ2-7	TRBD1	once	TRBV18	CASSPSDRGREQYF	TGTGCCAGCTCGCCATCGGACAGGGGTCGCGAGCAGTACTTC
TRBJ2-7	.	.	TRBV19	CASSIVGGAYEQYF	TGTGCCAGTAGTATAGTAGGCGGAGCCTACGAGCAGTACTTC
TRBJ1-5	.	.	TRBV7-2	CASSAEGVFNQPQHF	TGTGCCAGCAGCGCAGAAGGGGTCTTCAATCAGCCCCAGCATTTT
TRBJ2-1	.	.	TRBV29-1	CSARERWDEQFF	TGCAGTGCTCGGGAGCGGTGGGATGAGCAGTTCTTC
TRBJ2-2	TRBD2	.	TRBV4-2	CASSLTHGGIYTGELFF	TGTGCCAGCAGCCTAACTCACGGGGGGATATACACCGGGGAGCTGTTTTTT
TRBJ2-7	TRBD2	once	TRBV5-1	CASSFSGDPSYEQYF	TGCGCCAGCAGCTTCAGCGGGGATCCCTCCTACGAGCAGTACTTC
TRBJ2-7	TRBD2	few	TRBV4-2	CASSQDRDYYEQYF	TGTGCCAGCAGCCAAGACAGGGACTACTACGAGCAGTACTTC
TRBJ2-2	.	.	TRBV24-1	CATSDLHGSGELFF	TGTGCCACCAGTGATTTGCACGGGTCCGGGGAGCTGTTTTTT
TRBJ1-6	TRBD1	.	TRBV10-3	CAISESGDREDF	TGTGCCATCAGTGAGTCGGGGGACAGGGAAGACTTT
TRBJ1-4	TRBD1	.	TRBV5-1	CASSLAARGDEKLFF	TGCGCCAGCAGCTTGGCCGCCAGGGGGGATGAAAAACTGTTTTTT
TRBJ1-1	TRBD1	.	TRBV10-1	CASSKGQGDTEAFF	TGCGCCAGCAGCAAAGGACAGGGCGACACTGAAGCTTTCTTT
TRBJ2-7	TRBD1	.	TRBV6-5	CASKETGGSYEQYF	TGTGCCAGCAAAGAGACAGGGGGCTCCTACGAGCAGTACTTC
TRBJ2-7	.	.	TRBV5-8	CASSLVGGDLPSEYF	TGTGCCAGCAGCTTGGTCGGCGGAGACCTACCCTCTGAGTACTTC
TRBJ1-5	.	.	TRBV5-4	CASSSGGGNQPQHF	TGTGCCAGCAGCTCGGGAGGTGGCAATCAGCCCCAGCATTTT
TRBJ1-5	.	.	TRBV28	CASSQGREPQHF	TGTGCCAGCAGCCAGGGGCGGGAGCCCCAGCATTTT
TRBJ2-7	TRBD1	.	TRBV4-3	CASSQDTSRTGKYEQYF	TGCGCCAGCAGCCAAGATACTTCGCGGACAGGGAAATACGAGCAGTACTTC
TRBJ2-2	TRBD1	.	TRBV6-6	CASSHTSGGALAGELFF	TGTGCCAGCAGTCACACGTCAGGGGGCGCTTTGGCCGGGGAGCTGTTTTTT
TRBJ2-5	.	few	TRBV9	CASSVEAAGSAVGSQYF	TGTGCCAGCAGCGTAGAGGCCGCGGGATCCGCAGTGGGGTCCCAGTACTTC
TRBJ2-7	.	.	TRBV14	CASSQWTASYEQYF	TGTGCCAGCAGCCAATGGACAGCCTCCTACGAGCAGTACTTC
TRBJ1-4	.	.	TRBV4-3	CASSQDPGTSLGEKLFF	TGCGCCAGCAGCCAAGATCCCGGGACATCGCTGGGGGAAAAACTGTTTTTT
TRBJ2-5	TRBD2	.	TRBV28	CASSSGRVETQYF	TGTGCCAGCTCTAGCGGGAGAGTTGAGACCCAGTACTTC
TRBJ2-7	.	.	TRBV3-1/TRBV3-2	CASSLYRQIDCTF	TGTGCCAGCAGCCTATATCGACAGATCGATTGTACCTTC
TRBJ1-2	TRBD1	.	TRBV6-5	CASSYSGPTGVDGYTF	TGTGCCAGCAGTTACTCAGGCCCGACAGGGGTTGATGGCTACACCTTC
TRBJ2-7	.	.	TRBV7-2	CASSLVQGSYEQYF	TGTGCCAGCAGCTTAGTGCAGGGGAGCTACGAGCAGTACTTC
TRBJ1-2	.	.	TRBV23-1	CASSHRRGGQFYGYTF	TGCGCCAGCAGTCATCGGAGGGGGGGGCAGTTCTATGGCTACACCTTC
TRBJ2-5	TRBD2	.	TRBV30	CAWTSGTSGLETQYF	TGTGCCTGGACCTCCGGGACTAGCGGGTTAGAGACCCAGTACTTC
TRBJ2-3	TRBD2	.	TRBV27	CASSLTSGGPGTDTQYF	TGTGCCAGCAGTTTAACTAGCGGGGGCCCCGGCACAGATACGCAGTATTTT
TRBJ2-1	TRBD2	.	TRBV4-2	CASSASPSGYSYNEQFF	TGTGCCAGCAGCGCAAGCCCTAGCGGATACTCCTACAATGAGCAGTTCTTC
TRBJ1-1	.	.	TRBV2	CASIFTANTEAFF	TGTGCCAGCATTTTTACAGCGAACACTGAAGCTTTCTTT
TRBJ2-1	.	.	TRBV28	CASSLGSGPYNEQFF	TGTGCCAGCAGTTTAGGGTCAGGGCCCTACAATGAGCAGTTCTTC
TRBJ1-1	.	.	TRBV10-1	CASSILGQLEAFF	TGCGCCAGCTCGATACTTGGGCAGCTTGAAGCTTTCTTT
TRBJ1-2	.	.	TRBV6-5	CASSYSIGGAMDYTF	TGTGCCAGCAGTTACTCGATCGGGGGGGCTATGGACTACACCTTC
TRBJ1-2	.	.	TRBV5-1	CASSLGPGSNYGYTF	TGCGCCAGCAGCTTGGGCCCCGGGAGTAACTATGGCTACACCTTC
TRBJ2-1	TRBD1	.	TRBV19	CASSQDGLDRRMGIIQFF	TGTGCCAGTAGCCAGGATGGATTGGACAGGCGGATGGGGATTATACAGTTCTTC
TRBJ1-5	.	.	TRBV6-5	CATGGGRAGNQPQHF	TGTGCCACCGGGGGAGGGCGCGCGGGCAATCAGCCCCAGCATTTT
TRBJ1-3	.	.	TRBV5-1	CASSPQVSGNTIYF	TGCGCCAGCAGCCCCCAGGTGTCTGGAAACACCATATATTTT
TRBJ1-2	.	.	TRBV30	CAWSRGDYGYTF	TGTGCCTGGAGTAGGGGCGACTATGGCTACACCTTC
TRBJ1-5	.	.	TRBV23-1	CASSHPGQRNSNQPQHF	TGCGCCAGCAGCCACCCCGGACAGAGAAATAGCAATCAGCCCCAGCATTTT
TRBJ1-1	.	.	TRBV6-5	CASSYWTENTEAFF	TGTGCCAGCAGTTACTGGACAGAGAACACTGAAGCTTTCTTT
TRBJ2-1	.	once	TRBV4-1	CASSQAVAPDGSNEQFF	TGCGCCAGCAGCCAAGCTGTGGCGCCCGACGGGTCCAATGAGCAGTTCTTC
TRBJ2-3	.	.	TRBV7-3	CASSPGQMQDTQYF	TGTGCCAGCAGCCCAGGACAGATGCAAGATACGCAGTATTTT
TRBJ2-7	.	once	TRBV30	CAWSTQAHEQYF	TGTGCCTGGAGTACACAGGCCCACGAGCAGTACTTC
TRBJ2-2	TRBD2	.	TRBV4-3	CASSQTGLAGGHHTGELFF	TGCGCCAGCAGCCAGACAGGACTAGCGGGAGGGCACCACACCGGGGAGCTGTTTTTT
TRBJ2-4	TRBD1	.	TRBV9	CASSVEVGQGIGNIQYF	TGTGCCAGCAGCGTAGAAGTGGGACAGGGGATCGGGAACATTCAGTACTTC
TRBJ2-7	.	.	TRBV10-2	CASRKVGAGEQYF	TGCGCCAGCAGAAAAGTGGGCGCGGGCGAGCAGTACTTC